The 14 T cell receptor beta chains below come from one sample, sequenced in a study of OX40 agonist ivuxolimab in advanced cancers. Assay used: immunoSEQ multiplex PCR; TCRdb lists only in-frame clones, some missing. The table has 52,000 or so clones, roughly 84% seen once. The starting material was CD4+ or CD8+ T cells sorted from blood, obtained in a trial of the OX40 agonist ivuxolimab. The receptors derive from an adult with an advanced solid tumor such as melanoma, head and neck, liver or kidney cancer.

The chain has TRBV10-3 and TRBJ2-1; D remains unclear. Trimming pared 0 bases from V and 5 bases from J, leaving 8 bases between. CDR3 length: 14 residues. Per germline, CDR1 ENHRY and CDR2 SYGVKD. The CDR3 loop reads CAISESGSDNEQFF. The DNA of the CDR3 is TGTGCCATCAGTGAGTCGGGGTCTGACAATGAGCAGTTCTTC.

The chain recombines TRBV6-1 with TRBJ2-7, with 12 bases aligning to TRBD2. Looked up from germline, CDR1 is MNHNS and CDR2 is SASEGT. V trimming: 4 bases; J trimming: 2 bases; junction bases outside the gene matches: 9. The CDR3 is made up of 17 amino acids. This chain's CDR3 is CASSGTSGMIHPYEQYF. Here the CDR3 DNA reads TGTGCCAGCAGTGGGACTAGCGGGATGATCCACCCCTACGAGCAGTACTTC.

The chain has TRBV5-1 and TRBJ2-1, with 11 nucleotides matching TRBD1. From germline, CDR1 is SGHRS and CDR2 YFSETQ. The CDR3 has 16 amino acids. With V trimmed by 4 bases and J by 0 bases, 3 bases remained unmatched. The CDR3 DNA sequence: TGCGCCAGCAGCCCCGGGACAGGGGGCTCCTACAATGAGCAGTTCTTC. Protein product: CASSPGTGGSYNEQFF.

This clone has a count of ten or more. This rearrangement joins TRBV9 to TRBJ2-7; 8 bases line up with TRBD1. Germline V gene lookup returns CDR1 SGDLS and CDR2 YYNGEE. V dropped 0 bases and J dropped 3; count of bases not matched to a gene: 5. The CDR3 is made up of 15 amino acids. This chain's CDR3 is CASSVGPDRDYEQYF. The CDR3 coding sequence is TGTGCCAGCAGCGTAGGTCCGGACAGGGACTACGAGCAGTACTTC.

CDR3 nucleotides: TGTGCCAGCAGCTTAGTTAAAGCGGGAGGTGGAGAGACCCAGTACTTC. Translated: CASSLVKAGGGETQYF. The chain uses TRBV7-2 and TRBJ2-5; 9 nucleotides line up with TRBD2. The CDR3 sequence is 16 residues long. J was trimmed by 4 bases and V by 1 base; bases with no gene match: 7. CDR1 SGHTA and CDR2 FQGNSA come from the germline V gene.

The chain carries TRBV14 and TRBJ1-2; TRBD1 might be the D (5 bases). Germline V gives CDR1 SGHDN, CDR2 FVKESK. V lost 0 bases and J 8 bases, leaving 19 bases between the germline ends. The CDR3 contains 16 residues. This chain's CDR3 is CASSQDFGRVRGGYTF. CDR3 in DNA: TGTGCCAGCAGCCAAGATTTCGGCAGGGTGAGAGGCGGCTACACCTTC.

The chain has TRBV6-5 and TRBJ1-5; D is possibly TRBD1 (5 bases). Germline V lookup: CDR1 MNHEY, CDR2 SVGAGI. The V gene lost 7 bases and the J gene lost 3 bases, with 16 bases spanning the gap. This CDR3 has 15 residues. The CDR3 spells CASKPVGRYNQPQHF. The CDR3 DNA is TGTGCCAGCAAACCGGTGGGGCGGTACAATCAGCCCCAGCATTTT.

The chain is built from TRBV5-4 and TRBJ2-1; possibly TRBD2 for D (6 bases). Germline V gene data show CDR1 as SGHNT and CDR2 as YYREEE (reference sequence). V gave up 3 bases and J gave up 6 bases, with 16 bases separating them. The CDR3 is 15 residues long. CDR3 nucleotides: TGTGCCAGCAGCTCCGAACCCTTTAGCGGCAATGAGCAGTTCTTC. This translates into CASSSEPFSGNEQFF.

CDR3 amino acids: CATSRDGGQPNQPQHF. DNA for the CDR3: TGTGCCACCAGCAGAGATGGGGGACAGCCCAATCAGCCCCAGCATTTT. The chain links TRBV15 to TRBJ1-5, with 7 bases aligning to TRBD1. The germline V gene has CDR1 LNHNV and CDR2 YYDKDF (reference sequence). The CDR3 sequence is 16 residues long. Unmatched junction bases numbered 5, after V lost 0 bases and J lost 3 bases.

This rearrangement joins TRBV6-6 to TRBJ2-7; D unclear. Trimming stripped 4 bases from V and 6 bases from J, with 7 bases between. This CDR3 has 11 amino acids. Germline V gene lookup returns CDR1 MNHNY and CDR2 SVGAGI (reference sequence). In DNA, the CDR3 is TGTGCCAGCAGTTTAGACGGCGAGCAGTACTTC. It yields the protein CASSLDGEQYF.

This rearrangement joins TRBV10-3 to TRBJ2-1; 10 bases agree with TRBD2. The CDR3 has 16 residues. The junction had 9 bases not matched to a gene; V was cut back by 6 bases and J by 4 bases. Per germline, CDR1 ENHRY and CDR2 SYGVKD. The CDR3 DNA follows: TGTGCCATCAGAGACCGCTTAGCGGGAGGATACAATGAGCAGTTCTTC. Translation gives CAIRDRLAGGYNEQFF.

The chain is built from TRBV28 and TRBJ2-2; 12 nucleotides agree with TRBD1. Germline V gene data show CDR1 as MDHEN and CDR2 as SYDVKM. This CDR3 is built from 18 residues. J gave up 5 bases and V 4 bases, and 11 bases lay outside the gene matches. In DNA, the CDR3 is TGTGCCAGCAGTTGGGGCTGGGGGACAGGGGGCCTAACCGGGGAGCTGTTTTTT. It specifies CASSWGWGTGGLTGELFF.

The rearrangement joins TRBV10-1 to TRBJ2-4; TRBD2 aligns across 14 bases. J was trimmed by 3 bases and V by 6 bases; bases with no gene match: 13. Germline CDR1 and CDR2: WNHNN and SYGVQD (reference sequence). The length of the CDR3 is 19 residues. The CDR3 nucleotides read TGCGCCAGCAGATCATGCCGACTAGCGGGAGGGGTGAGCAAAAACATTCAGTACTTC. The encoded protein is CASRSCRLAGGVSKNIQYF.

This clone showed up just once. The CDR3, as DNA: TGTGCCAGCAGCGTAGACGGGTATGAAAAACTGTTTTTT. Encoded protein: CASSVDGYEKLFF. This rearrangement joins TRBV9 to TRBJ1-4; D remains unclear. Deletions cut 0 bases from V and 6 bases from J, with 6 bases between. Germline CDR1 reads SGDLS; CDR2 reads YYNGEE. The CDR3 contains 13 residues.